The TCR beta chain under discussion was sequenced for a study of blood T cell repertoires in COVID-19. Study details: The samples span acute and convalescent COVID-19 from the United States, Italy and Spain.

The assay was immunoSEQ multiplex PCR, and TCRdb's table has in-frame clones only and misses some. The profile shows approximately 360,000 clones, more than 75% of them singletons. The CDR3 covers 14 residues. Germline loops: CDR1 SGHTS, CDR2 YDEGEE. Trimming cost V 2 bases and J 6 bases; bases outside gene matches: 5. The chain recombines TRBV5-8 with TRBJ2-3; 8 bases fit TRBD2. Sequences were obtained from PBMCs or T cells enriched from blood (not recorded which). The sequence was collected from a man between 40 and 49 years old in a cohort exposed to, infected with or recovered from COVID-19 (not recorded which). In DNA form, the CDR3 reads TGTGCCAGCAGCTTACCAGCGGGAGTGGATACGCAGTATTTT. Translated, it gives CASSLPAGVDTQYF.